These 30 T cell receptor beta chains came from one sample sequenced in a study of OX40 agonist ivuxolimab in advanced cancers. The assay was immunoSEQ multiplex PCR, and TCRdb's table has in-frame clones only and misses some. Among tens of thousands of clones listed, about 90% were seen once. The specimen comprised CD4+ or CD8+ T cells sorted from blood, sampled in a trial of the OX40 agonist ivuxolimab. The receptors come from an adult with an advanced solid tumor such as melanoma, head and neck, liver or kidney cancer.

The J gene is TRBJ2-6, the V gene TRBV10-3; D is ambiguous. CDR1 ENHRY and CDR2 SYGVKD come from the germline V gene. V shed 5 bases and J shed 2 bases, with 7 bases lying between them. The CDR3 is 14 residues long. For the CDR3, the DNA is TGTGCCATCAGTTACAGCACTGGGGCCAACGTCCTGACTTTC. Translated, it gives CAISYSTGANVLTF.

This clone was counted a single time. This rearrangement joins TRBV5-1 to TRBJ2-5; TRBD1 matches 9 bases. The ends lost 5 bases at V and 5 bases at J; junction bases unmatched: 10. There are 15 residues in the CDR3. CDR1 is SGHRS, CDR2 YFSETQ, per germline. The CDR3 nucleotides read TGCGCCAGCAGTTCCGGGACAGGGTCGCGGGAGACCCAGTACTTC. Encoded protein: CASSSGTGSRETQYF.

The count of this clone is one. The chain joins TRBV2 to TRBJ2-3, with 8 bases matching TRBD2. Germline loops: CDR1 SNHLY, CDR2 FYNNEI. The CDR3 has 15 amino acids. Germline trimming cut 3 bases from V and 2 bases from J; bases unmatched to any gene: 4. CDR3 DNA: TGTGCCAGCAGTGAGCGGGGGGACCACACAGATACGCAGTATTTT. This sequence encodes CASSERGDHTDTQYF. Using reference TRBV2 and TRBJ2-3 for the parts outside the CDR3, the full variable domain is EPEVTQTPSHQVTQMGQEVILRCVPISNHLYFYWYRQILGQKVEFLVSFYNNEISEKSEIFDDQFSVERPDGSNFTLKIRSTKLEDSAMYFCASSERGDHTDTQYFGPGTRLTVL.

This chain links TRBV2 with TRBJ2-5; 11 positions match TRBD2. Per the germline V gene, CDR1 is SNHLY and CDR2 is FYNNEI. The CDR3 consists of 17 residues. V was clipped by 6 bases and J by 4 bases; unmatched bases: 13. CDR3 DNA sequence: TGTGCCAGCAGGTACTCCGGGACTAGCGGCTCAGGAGAGACCCAGTACTTC. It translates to CASRYSGTSGSGETQYF.

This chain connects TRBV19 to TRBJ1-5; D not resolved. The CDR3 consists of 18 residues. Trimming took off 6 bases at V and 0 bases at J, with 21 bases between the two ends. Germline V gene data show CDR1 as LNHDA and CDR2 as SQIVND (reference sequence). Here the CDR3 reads CASRVHPIDGYSNQPQHF. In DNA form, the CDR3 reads TGTGCCAGTAGAGTCCACCCAATAGACGGGTATAGCAATCAGCCCCAGCATTTT.

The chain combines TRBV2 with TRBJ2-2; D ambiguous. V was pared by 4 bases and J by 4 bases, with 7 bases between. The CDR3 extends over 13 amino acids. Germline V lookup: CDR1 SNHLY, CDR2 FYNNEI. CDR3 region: CASSAAFTGELFF. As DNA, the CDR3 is TGTGCCAGCAGTGCGGCTTTCACCGGGGAGCTGTTTTTT.

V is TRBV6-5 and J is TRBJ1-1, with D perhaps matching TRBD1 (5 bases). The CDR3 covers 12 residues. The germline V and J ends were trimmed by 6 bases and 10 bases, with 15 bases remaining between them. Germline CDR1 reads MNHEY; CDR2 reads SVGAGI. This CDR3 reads CASSQVREGAFF. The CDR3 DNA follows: TGTGCCAGCAGCCAGGTCAGGGAGGGAGCTTTCTTT.

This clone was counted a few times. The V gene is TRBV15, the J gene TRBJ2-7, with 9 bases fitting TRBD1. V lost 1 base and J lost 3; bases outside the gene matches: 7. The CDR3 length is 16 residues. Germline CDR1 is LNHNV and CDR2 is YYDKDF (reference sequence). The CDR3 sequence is CATSRGQTGQGYEQYF. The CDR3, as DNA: TGTGCCACCAGCAGAGGCCAGACGGGACAGGGCTACGAGCAGTACTTC. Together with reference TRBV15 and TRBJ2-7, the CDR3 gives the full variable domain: DAMVIQNPRYQVTQFGKPVTLSCSQTLNHNVMYWYQQKSSQAPKLLFHYYDKDFNNEADTPDNFQSRRPNTSFCFLDIRSPGLGDTAMYLCATSRGQTGQGYEQYFGPGTRLTVT.

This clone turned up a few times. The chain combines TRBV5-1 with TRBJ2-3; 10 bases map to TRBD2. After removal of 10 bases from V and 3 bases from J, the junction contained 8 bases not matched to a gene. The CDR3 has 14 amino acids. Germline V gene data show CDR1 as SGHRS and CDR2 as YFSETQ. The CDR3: CAGSGGNPTDTQYF. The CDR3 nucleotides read TGCGCCGGTAGCGGGGGGAACCCAACAGATACGCAGTATTTT.

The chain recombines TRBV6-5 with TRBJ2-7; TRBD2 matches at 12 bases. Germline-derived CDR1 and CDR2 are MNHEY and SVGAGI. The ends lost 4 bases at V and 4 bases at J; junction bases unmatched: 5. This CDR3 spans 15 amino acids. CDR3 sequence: CASSSPGLAGYEQYF. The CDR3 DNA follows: TGTGCCAGCAGTTCTCCGGGACTAGCGGGTTACGAGCAGTACTTC.

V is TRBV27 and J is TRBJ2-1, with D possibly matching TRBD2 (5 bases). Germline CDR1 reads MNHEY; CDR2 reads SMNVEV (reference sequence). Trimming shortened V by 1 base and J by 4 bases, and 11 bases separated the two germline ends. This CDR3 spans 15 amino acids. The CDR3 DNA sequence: TGTGCCAGCAGTTTATATGGGAGCGGATACAATGAGCAGTTCTTC. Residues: CASSLYGSGYNEQFF.

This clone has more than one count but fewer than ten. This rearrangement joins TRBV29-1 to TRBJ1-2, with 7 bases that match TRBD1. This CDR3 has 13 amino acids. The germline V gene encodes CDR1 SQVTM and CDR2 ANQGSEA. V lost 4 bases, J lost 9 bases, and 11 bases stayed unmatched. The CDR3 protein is CSVGDSSSSSYTF. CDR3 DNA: TGCAGCGTTGGGGACAGTTCTTCAAGTAGCTACACCTTC. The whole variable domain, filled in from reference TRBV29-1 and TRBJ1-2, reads SAVISQKPSRDICQRGTSLTIQCQVDSQVTMMFWYRQQPGQSLTLIATANQGSEATYESGFVIDKFPISRPNLTFSTLTVSNMSPEDSSIYLCSVGDSSSSSYTFGSGTRLTVV.

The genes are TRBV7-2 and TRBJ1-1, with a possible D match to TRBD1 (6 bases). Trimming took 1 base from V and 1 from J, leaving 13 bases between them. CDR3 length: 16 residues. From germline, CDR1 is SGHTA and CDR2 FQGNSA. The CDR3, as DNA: TGTGCCAGCAGCTTAGTAGGGGTCAGGGGGAACACTGAAGCTTTCTTT. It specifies CASSLVGVRGNTEAFF.

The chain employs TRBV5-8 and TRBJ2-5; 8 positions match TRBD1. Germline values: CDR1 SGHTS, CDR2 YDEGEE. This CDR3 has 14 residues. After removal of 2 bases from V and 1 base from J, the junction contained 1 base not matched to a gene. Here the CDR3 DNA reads TGTGCCAGCAGCTTCGGACAGGGCCAAGAGACCCAGTACTTC. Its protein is CASSFGQGQETQYF.

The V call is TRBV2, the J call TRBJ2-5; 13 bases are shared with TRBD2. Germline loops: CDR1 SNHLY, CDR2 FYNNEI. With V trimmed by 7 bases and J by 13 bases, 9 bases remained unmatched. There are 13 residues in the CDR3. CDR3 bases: TGTGCCAGCATTCTAACTAGCGGGGGGGCCTCGTACTTC. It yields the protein CASILTSGGASYF.

DNA of the CDR3: TGTGCCATCAGTGAGTCCGGCCAGCCCCAGCATTTT. Its protein is CAISESGQPQHF. The V call is TRBV10-3, the J call TRBJ1-5; D is unresolved. The V gene lost 0 bases and the J gene lost 7 bases, with 4 bases spanning the gap. CDR3 length: 12 residues. CDR1 and CDR2 (germline): ENHRY, SYGVKD.

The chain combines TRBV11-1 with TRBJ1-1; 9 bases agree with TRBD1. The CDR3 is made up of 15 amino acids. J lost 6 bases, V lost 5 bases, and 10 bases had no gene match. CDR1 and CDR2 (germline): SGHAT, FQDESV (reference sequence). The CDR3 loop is CASSPWTGELAEAFF. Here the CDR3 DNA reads TGTGCCAGCAGCCCATGGACAGGGGAGTTGGCTGAAGCTTTCTTT.

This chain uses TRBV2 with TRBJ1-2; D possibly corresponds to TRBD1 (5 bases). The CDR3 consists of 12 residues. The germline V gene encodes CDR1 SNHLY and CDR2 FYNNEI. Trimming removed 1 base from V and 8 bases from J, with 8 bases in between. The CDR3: CASSEDRIGYTF. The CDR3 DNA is TGTGCCAGCAGTGAAGACAGGATCGGCTACACCTTC.

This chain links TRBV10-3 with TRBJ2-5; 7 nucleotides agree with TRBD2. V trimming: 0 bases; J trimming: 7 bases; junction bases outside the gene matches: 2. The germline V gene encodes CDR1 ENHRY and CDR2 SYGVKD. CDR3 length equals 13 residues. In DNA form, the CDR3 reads TGTGCCATCAGTGAGTCTGGGGGGGGGACCCAGTACTTC. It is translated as CAISESGGGTQYF.

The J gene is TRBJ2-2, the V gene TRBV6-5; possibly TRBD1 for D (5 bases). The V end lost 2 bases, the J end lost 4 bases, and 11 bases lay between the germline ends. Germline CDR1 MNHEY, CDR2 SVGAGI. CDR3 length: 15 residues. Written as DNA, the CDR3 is TGTGCCAGCAGTTACCAGTGGCAGGGCACCGGGGAGCTGTTTTTT. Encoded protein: CASSYQWQGTGELFF.

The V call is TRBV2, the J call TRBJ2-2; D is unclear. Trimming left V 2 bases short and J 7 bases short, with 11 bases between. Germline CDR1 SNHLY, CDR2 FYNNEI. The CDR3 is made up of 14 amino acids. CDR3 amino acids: CASSETPGHGELFF. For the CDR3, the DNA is TGTGCCAGCAGTGAAACACCCGGCCACGGGGAGCTGTTTTTT. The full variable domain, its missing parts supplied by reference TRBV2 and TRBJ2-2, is EPEVTQTPSHQVTQMGQEVILRCVPISNHLYFYWYRQILGQKVEFLVSFYNNEISEKSEIFDDQFSVERPDGSNFTLKIRSTKLEDSAMYFCASSETPGHGELFFGEGSRLTVL.

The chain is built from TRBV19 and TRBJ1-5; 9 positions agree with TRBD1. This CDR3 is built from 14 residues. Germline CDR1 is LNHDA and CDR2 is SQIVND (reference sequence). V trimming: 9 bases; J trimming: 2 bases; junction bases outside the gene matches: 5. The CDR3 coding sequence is TGTGCCAGAGGACAGGGGTTTGGCAATCAGCCCCAGCATTTT. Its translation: CARGQGFGNQPQHF. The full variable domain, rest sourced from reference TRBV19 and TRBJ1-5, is DGGITQSPKYLFRKEGQNVTLSCEQNLNHDAMYWYRQDPGQGLRLIYYSQIVNDFQKGDIAEGYSVSREKKESFPLTVTSAQKNPTAFYLCARGQGFGNQPQHFGDGTRLSIL.

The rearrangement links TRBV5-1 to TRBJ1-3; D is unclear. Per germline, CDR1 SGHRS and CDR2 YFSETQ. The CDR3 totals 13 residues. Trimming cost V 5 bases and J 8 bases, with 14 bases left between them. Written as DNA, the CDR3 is TGCGCCAGCAGTTTGAGCAGTGAGGACACCATATATTTT. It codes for CASSLSSEDTIYF. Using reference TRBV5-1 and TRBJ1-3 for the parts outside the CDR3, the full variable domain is KAGVTQTPRYLIKTRGQQVTLSCSPISGHRSVSWYQQTPGQGLQFLFEYFSETQRNKGNFPGRFSGRQFSNSRSEMNVSTLELGDSALYLCASSLSSEDTIYFGEGSWLTVV.

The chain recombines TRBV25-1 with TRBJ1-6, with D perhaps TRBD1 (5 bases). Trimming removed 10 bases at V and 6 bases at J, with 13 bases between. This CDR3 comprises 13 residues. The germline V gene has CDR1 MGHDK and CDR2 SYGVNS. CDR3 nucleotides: TGTGCCATTTTAGGGGACGGTAATTCACCCCTCCACTTT. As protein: CAILGDGNSPLHF.

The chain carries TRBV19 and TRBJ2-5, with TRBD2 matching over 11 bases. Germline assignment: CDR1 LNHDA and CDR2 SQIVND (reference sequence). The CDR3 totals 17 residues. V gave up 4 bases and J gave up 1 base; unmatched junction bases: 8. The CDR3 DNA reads TGTGCCAGTAGTACCCTCACTAGCGGGGGCCGCCAAGAGACCCAGTACTTC. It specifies CASSTLTSGGRQETQYF. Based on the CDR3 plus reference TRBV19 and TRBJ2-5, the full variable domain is DGGITQSPKYLFRKEGQNVTLSCEQNLNHDAMYWYRQDPGQGLRLIYYSQIVNDFQKGDIAEGYSVSREKKESFPLTVTSAQKNPTAFYLCASSTLTSGGRQETQYFGPGTRLLVL.

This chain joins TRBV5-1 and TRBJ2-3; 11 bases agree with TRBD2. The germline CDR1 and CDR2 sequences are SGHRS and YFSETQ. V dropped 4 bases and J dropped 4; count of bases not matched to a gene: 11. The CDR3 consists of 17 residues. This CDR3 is CASSPGIAGGTPDTQYF. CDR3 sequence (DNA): TGCGCCAGCAGCCCCGGGATAGCGGGGGGGACCCCAGATACGCAGTATTTT.

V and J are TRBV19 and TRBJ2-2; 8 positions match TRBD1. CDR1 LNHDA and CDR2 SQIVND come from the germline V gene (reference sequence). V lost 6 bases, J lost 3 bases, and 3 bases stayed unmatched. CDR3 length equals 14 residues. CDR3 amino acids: CASRIQGDTGELFF. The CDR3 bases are TGTGCCAGTAGGATACAGGGGGACACCGGGGAGCTGTTTTTT.

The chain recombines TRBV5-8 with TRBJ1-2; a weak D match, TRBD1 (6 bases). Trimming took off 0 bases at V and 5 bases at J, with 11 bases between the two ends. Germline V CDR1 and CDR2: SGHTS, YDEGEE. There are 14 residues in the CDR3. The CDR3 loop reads CASSLAGGAYGYTF. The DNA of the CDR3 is TGTGCCAGCAGCTTGGCCGGGGGCGCTTATGGCTACACCTTC.

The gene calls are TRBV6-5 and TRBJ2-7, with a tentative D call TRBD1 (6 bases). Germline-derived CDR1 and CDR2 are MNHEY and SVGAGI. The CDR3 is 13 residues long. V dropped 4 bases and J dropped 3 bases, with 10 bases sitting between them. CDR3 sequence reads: CASSLIQGYEQYF. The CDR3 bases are TGTGCCAGCAGTTTAATACAGGGCTACGAGCAGTACTTC.

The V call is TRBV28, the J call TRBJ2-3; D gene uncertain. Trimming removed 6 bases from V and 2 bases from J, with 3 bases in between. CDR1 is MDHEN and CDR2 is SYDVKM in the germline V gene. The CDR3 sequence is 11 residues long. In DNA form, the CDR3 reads TGTGCCAGCAGGGTCACAGATACGCAGTATTTT. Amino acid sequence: CASRVTDTQYF.